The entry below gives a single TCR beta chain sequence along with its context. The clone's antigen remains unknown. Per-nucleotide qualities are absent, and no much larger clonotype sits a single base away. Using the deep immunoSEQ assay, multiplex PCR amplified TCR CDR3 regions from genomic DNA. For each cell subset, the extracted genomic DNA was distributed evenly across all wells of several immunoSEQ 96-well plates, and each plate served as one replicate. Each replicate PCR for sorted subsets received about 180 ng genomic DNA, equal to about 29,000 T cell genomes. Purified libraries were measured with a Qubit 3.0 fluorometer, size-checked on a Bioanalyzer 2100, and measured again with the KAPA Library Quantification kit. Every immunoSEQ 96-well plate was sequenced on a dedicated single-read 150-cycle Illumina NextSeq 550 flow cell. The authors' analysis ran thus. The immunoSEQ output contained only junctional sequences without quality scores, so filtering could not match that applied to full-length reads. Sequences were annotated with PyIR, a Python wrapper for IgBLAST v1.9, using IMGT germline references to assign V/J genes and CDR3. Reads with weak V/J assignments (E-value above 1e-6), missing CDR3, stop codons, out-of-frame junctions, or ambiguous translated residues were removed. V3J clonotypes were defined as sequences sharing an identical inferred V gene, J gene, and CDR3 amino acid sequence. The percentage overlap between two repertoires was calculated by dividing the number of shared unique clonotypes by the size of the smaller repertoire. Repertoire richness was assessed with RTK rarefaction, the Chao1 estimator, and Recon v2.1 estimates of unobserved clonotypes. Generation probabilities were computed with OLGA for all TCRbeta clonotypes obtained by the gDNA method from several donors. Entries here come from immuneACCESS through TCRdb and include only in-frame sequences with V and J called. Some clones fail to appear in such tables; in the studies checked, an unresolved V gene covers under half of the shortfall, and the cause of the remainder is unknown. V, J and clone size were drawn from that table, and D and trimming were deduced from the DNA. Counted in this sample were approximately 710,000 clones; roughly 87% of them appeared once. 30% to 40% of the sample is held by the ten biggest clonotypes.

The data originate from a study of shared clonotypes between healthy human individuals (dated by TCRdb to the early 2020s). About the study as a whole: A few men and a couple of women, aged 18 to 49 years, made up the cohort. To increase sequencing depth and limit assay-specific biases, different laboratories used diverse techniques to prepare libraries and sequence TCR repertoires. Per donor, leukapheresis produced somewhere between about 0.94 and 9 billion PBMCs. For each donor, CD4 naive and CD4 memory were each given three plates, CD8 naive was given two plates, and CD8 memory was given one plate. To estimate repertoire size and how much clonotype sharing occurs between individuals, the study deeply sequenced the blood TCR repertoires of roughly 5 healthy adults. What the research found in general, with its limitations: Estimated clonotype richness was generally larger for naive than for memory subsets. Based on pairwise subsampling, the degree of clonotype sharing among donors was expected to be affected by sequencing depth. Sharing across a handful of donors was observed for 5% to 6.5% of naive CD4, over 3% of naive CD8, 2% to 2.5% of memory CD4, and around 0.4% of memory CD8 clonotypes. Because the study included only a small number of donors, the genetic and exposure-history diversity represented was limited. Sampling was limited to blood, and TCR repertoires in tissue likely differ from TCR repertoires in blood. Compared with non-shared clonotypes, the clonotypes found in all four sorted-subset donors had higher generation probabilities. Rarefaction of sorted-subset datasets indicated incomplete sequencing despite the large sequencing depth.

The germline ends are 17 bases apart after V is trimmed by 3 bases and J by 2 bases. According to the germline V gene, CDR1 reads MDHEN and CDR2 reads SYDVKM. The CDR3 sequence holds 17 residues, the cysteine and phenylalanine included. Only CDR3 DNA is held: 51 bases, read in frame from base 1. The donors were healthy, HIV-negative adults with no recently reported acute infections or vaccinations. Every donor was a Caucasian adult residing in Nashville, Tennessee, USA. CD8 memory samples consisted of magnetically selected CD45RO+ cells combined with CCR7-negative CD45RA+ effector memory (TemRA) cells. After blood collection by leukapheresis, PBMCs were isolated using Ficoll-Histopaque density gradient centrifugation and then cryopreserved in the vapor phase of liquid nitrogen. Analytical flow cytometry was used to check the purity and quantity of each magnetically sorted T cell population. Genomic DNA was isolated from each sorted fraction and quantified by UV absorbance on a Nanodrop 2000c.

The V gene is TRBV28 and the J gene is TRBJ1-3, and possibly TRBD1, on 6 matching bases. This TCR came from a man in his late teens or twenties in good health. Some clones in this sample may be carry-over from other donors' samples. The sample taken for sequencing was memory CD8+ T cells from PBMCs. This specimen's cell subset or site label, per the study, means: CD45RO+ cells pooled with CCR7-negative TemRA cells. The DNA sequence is TGTGCCAGCAGTTTGGGTCGTGAGGGGGTAACTGGAAACACCATATATTTT. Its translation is CASSLGREGVTGNTIYF.